The 16 T cell receptor beta chains below all came from one sample that was sequenced in a study of tumor and adjacent non-tumor tissue in lung cancer. The library came from three nested PCR rounds adapted from ARM-PCR protocols. Via MiXCR, TCRdb re-called the multiplex PCR reads, giving one row per CDR3 protein. The table lists about 100,000 distinct CDR3 sequences, roughly two thirds of them singletons. The template was RNA from unsorted bulk tissue. More than 3 cm separated this lung sample from the edge of the tumor. Specimen: distant non-tumor lung tissue. These receptors were obtained from a young man with non-small cell lung cancer.

A word on this clonotype: One junction end does not reproduce the germline sequence, and a read error may be involved. The J gene is TRBJ2-7, the V gene TRBV11-3; a possible D gene is TRBD2 (5 bases). Germline values: CDR1 SGHNT, CDR2 YENEEA. The CDR3 is 16 residues long. Here the CDR3 DNA reads TGTACCAGCAGCTCGTCCTTGGGGAGTTCGACTTACGAGCAGTACTTC. Encoded protein: CTSSSSLGSSTYEQYF.

A note on this clonotype: The junction departs from the called germline gene at one end, perhaps through a read error. The J gene is TRBJ2-1, the V gene TRBV11-2; TRBD2 matches at 12 bases. The CDR3 covers 15 residues. Germline loops: CDR1 SGHAT, CDR2 FQNNGV. The CDR3 sequence: CASSSSGLAGSVQLF. The CDR3 nucleotides are TGTGCCAGCAGCTCCAGCGGACTAGCGGGAAGTGTGCAGCTCTTC. Based on the CDR3 plus reference TRBV11-2 and TRBJ2-1, the full variable domain is EAGVAQSPRYKIIEKRQSVAFWCNPISGHATLYWYQQILGQGPKLLIQFQNNGVVDDSQLPKDRFSAERLKGVDSTLKIQPAKLEDSAVYLCASSSSGLAGSVQLFGPGTRLTVL.

With regard to this clonotype: Possible read error: a much larger clone is one base away. The conserved final phenylalanine or tryptophan is absent from the CDR3, which likely points to a read error. The chain joins TRBV20-1 to TRBJ2-5; D is unresolved. The CDR3 consists of 11 residues. Germline loops: CDR1 DFQATT, CDR2 SNEGSKA (reference sequence). Trimming took off 6 bases at V and 3 bases at J, with 8 bases between the two ends. The CDR3 region has the DNA TGCAGTGCCGCCCCAGAAGAGACCCAGTACTCC. It yields the protein CSAAPEETQYS.

With respect to this clonotype: One end of the junction does not line up with germline, which may come from a read error. This rearrangement joins TRBV20-1 to TRBJ2-2, with D perhaps matching TRBD1 (6 bases). The CDR3 is 15 amino acids. In germline, CDR1 is DFQATT, CDR2 SNEGSKA (reference sequence). The CDR3 spells CSAKDGQGYTGDLFF. The CDR3 DNA reads as TGCAGTGCTAAAGATGGGCAGGGGTACACCGGGGACCTGTTTTTT.

Of note for this clonotype: At one end, the junction sequence differs from germline, possibly due to a read error. J is TRBJ2-7 and V is TRBV20-1, with 10 bases fitting TRBD1. The CDR3 loop spans 15 amino acids. Germline CDR1 reads DFQATT; CDR2 reads SNEGSKA (reference sequence). The CDR3 protein is CSIRPDRGLSYEQYF. The CDR3, as DNA: TGCAGTATTAGACCCGACAGGGGGCTCTCCTACGAGCAGTATTTC.

V is TRBV28 and J is TRBJ1-2; D gene uncertain. Germline lookup yields CDR1 MDHEN and CDR2 SYDVKM. V dropped 7 bases and J dropped 8 bases, with 14 bases sitting between them. CDR3 length equals 12 residues. CDR3 bases: TGTGCCAGCAACCAATCAGGCCAAGGCTACACCTTC. This sequence encodes CASNQSGQGYTF.

About this clonotype itself: A read error is possible here, since a much larger clone lies one base away. The chain employs TRBV28 and TRBJ2-3; unclear D gene. V dropped 5 bases and J dropped 5 bases, with 14 bases sitting between them. This CDR3 is built from 14 residues. Per germline, CDR1 MDHEN and CDR2 SYDVKM. CDR3 loop: CASSLTASIDTQYF. CDR3 coding DNA: TGTGCCAGCAGTCTGACCGCTAGTATAGATACGCAGTATTTT.

This chain joins TRBV4-1 and TRBJ1-2; weak D call: TRBD1 (6 bases). Between the trimmed V and J ends, which lost 8 bases and 12 bases, there was a span of 19 bases. Germline lookup yields CDR1 MGHRA and CDR2 YSYEKL. CDR3 length equals 12 residues. Here the CDR3 DNA reads TGCGCCAGCCGGGGGCAAAGCTACGGCCACACCTTC. Its protein product is CASRGQSYGHTF.

This clonotype was detected a few times. This clone may be a read error of a much larger clone one base away. The rearrangement uses TRBV30 and TRBJ2-1; TRBD2 is a possible D gene (5 bases). The ends were cut back, 7 bases at V and 2 bases at J, with 12 bases in the middle. This CDR3 is 13 amino acids long. Germline CDR1 is GTSNPN and CDR2 is SVGIG (reference sequence). CDR3 coding DNA: TGTGCCTCCCAAGCGGACCCCTACAATGAGCAGTTCTTC. This codes for CASQADPYNEQFF. Full variable domain (missing parts from reference TRBV30 and TRBJ2-1): SQTIHQWPATLVQPVGSPLSLECTVEGTSNPNLYWYRQAAGRGLQLLFYSVGIGQISSEVPQNLSASRPQDRQFILSSKKLLLSDSGFYLCASQADPYNEQFFGPGTRLTVL.

As regards this clonotype: The junction departs from germline at one end; a sequencing error may be responsible. CDR3 nucleotides: TGTGCCAGCAGTTTAGAAGCGGGAGGACAAGATACCCAGTACTTC. The encoded protein is CASSLEAGGQDTQYF. The V call is TRBV11-3, the J call TRBJ2-5, with TRBD2 identical over 9 bases. This CDR3 is 15 amino acids long. Germline V gene sequence: CDR1 SGHNT, CDR2 YENEEA.

Notes on this clonotype: A junction boundary mismatches the germline segment, possibly from a read error. This chain links TRBV20-1 with TRBJ2-1; 8 bases align to TRBD2. Germline V gives CDR1 DFQATT, CDR2 SNEGSKA (reference sequence). This CDR3 comprises 16 residues. The CDR3 region has the DNA TGCAGAGCTCACTCCCATCAAGCGGGGGCCTACAATGGGCAGCTCTTC. It specifies CRAHSHQAGAYNGQLF.

This rearrangement joins TRBV4-1 to TRBJ2-1; perhaps TRBD2 as D (6 bases). CDR3 size: 15 residues. The ends were cut back, 4 bases at V and 4 bases at J, with 14 bases in the middle. Germline V gives CDR1 MGHRA, CDR2 YSYEKL. The CDR3 nucleotides read TGCGCCAGCAGCCCGGGGCGGGGCCCATACAATGAGCAGTTCTTC. This translates into CASSPGRGPYNEQFF.

The sample holds many counts of this clonotype. The chain couples TRBV4-2 to TRBJ1-5; no clear D gene. The CDR3 sequence is 15 residues long. The germline CDR1 and CDR2 sequences are LGHNA and YNFKEQ. Trimming cost V 6 bases and J 0 bases, with 12 bases left between them. The DNA of the CDR3 is TGTGCCAGCAGACCGACCCCCTTTAGCAATCAGCCCCAGCATTTT. This encodes CASRPTPFSNQPQHF.

To note about this clonotype: One junction end disagrees with the germline gene, perhaps due to a read error. The rearrangement links TRBV11-3 to TRBJ2-1; 8 bases are a match to TRBD2. CDR3 length equals 15 residues. Germline CDR1 is SGHNT and CDR2 is YENEEA. The chain's CDR3 is CAGSLGQTSGNEQFF. DNA for the CDR3: TGTGCCGGCAGCTTAGGGCAAACTAGCGGCAATGAGCAGTTCTTC.

Notes on this clonotype: This is likely a read error, given that the CDR3 carries no conserved phenylalanine or tryptophan at its end. The chain is built from TRBV6-2 or TRBV6-3 and TRBJ1-2, with TRBD1 as a possible D gene (5 bases). CDR1 is MNHEY, CDR2 SVGEGT, per germline. There are 12 residues in the CDR3. The DNA for the CDR3 is TGTGCCAGCAGTCAGGGAGTCTATAGCTACACCTCC. Protein sequence: CASSQGVYSYTS.

The chain recombines TRBV15 with TRBJ2-5; D call uncertain. V was cut by 0 bases and J by 5 bases, with 4 bases left in between. CDR3 length equals 12 residues. Germline CDR1 reads LNHNV; CDR2 reads YYDKDF (reference sequence). CDR3 bases: TGTGCCACCAGCAGAGATAGGGAGACCCAGTACTTC. This sequence encodes CATSRDRETQYF.